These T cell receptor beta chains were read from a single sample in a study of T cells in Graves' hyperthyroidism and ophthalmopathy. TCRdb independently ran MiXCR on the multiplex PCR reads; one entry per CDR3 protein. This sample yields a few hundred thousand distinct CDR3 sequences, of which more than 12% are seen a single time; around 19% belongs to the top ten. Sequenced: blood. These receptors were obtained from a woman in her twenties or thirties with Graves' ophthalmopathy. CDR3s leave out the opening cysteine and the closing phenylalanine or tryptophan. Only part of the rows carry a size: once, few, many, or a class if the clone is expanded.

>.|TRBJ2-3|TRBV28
ASSLPGLSTDTQY
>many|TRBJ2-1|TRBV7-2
ASSDTTGNEQF
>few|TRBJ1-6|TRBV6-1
ASSPTRGEDNSPLH
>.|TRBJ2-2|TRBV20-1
SARRGGLYTGELF
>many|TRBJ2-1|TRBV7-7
ASSHQDRAHEQF
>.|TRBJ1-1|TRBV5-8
ASIPGTGYTEAF
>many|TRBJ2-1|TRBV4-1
ASSPIYLKYNEQF
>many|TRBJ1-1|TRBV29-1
SEGDGNTEAF
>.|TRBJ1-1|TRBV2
ASSLGAHLNTEAF
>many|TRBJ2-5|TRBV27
ASRTRDRGLETQY
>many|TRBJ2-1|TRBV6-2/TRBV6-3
ASKGGGTYNEQF
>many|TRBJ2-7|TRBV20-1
SAQDGRGYEQY
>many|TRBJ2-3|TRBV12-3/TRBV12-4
ASRKTSGGPDTQY
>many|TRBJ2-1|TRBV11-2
ASSVSPGLSYSYNEQF
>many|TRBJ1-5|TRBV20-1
SARGWGGGSNQPQH
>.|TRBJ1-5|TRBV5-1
ASSLARDQPQH
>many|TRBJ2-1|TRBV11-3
ASSLRRGSSYNEQF
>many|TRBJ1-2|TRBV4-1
ASSQADGQAAYGYT
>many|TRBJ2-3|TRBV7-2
ASSFRAAGFADTQY
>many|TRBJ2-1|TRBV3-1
ASRALAGHNEQF
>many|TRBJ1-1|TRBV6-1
ASSYFTNTEAF
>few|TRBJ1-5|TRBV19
ASSIVDQPQH
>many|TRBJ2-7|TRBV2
ASSGLGKRGSYEQY
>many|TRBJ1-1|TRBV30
AWRETGTEAF
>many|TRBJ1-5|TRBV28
ASSSGALGQPQH
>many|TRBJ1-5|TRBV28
ASSPQTGHSNQPQH
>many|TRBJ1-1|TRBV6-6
ASSYWRGRGNTEAF
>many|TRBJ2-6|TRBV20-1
SARGGVGANVLT
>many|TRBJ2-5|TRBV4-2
ASSQDTSGGPGTQY
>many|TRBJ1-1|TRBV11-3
ASSALRGVGTEAF
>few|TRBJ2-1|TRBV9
ASSPAKGSSYNEQF
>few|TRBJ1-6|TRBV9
ASSVEGRGTSPLH
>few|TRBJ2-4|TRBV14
ASSRDRVINIQY
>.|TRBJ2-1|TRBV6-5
ASSYEVNNEQF
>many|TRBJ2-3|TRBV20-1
SAREGGGHSTDTQY
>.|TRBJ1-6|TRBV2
ASSGDRSTLH
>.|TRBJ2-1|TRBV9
ASSVGSGRASSYNEQF
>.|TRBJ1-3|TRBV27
ASRPTGPGNTIY
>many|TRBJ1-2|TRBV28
ASSFLTGNYGYT
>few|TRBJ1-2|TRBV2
ATRGHGGDYGYT
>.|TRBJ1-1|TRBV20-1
SAMGPGTGGTEAF
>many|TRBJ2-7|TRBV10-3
AIRKGQGDYEQY
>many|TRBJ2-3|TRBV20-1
SASQGSGGGVGTQY
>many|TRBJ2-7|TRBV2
ASSEASFIGEQY
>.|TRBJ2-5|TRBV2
ASSDRVGGVQETQY
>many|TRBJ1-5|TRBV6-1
ASREPDDGRGPNQPQH
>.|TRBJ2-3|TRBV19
ASSIQTGQGTDTQY
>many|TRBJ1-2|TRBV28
ASSLIGTAVLDYGYT